This entry describes one T cell receptor beta chain. Its antigen is still unknown. No per-base quality is available; no much larger clone lies one base away. This record comes from a study of blood T cell repertoires in COVID-19 (dated by TCRdb to the early 2020s). In terms of the full investigation: Samples covering the acute and convalescent phases of COVID-19 were provided by collaborators in the United States, Italy and Spain. Samples came from the ongoing ImmuneRACE study (first 160 participants) plus 1,254 subjects from 6 global collaborators. The material from the prospective study consisted of cDNA or gDNA derived from T cells, B-cell-depleted T cells, or PBMCs. The dataset comprised deeply sampled blood TCRbeta repertoires from subjects exposed to, actively infected with, or recovered from COVID-19. Nearly every sample came with metadata listing a de-identified subject ID, COVID-19 status, age in years and sex. The repertoires were released in a freely available public database intended as a resource for research on the immune response to SARS-CoV-2. Where available, HLA class I and class II types were obtained from metadata supplied by the sample provider rather than from assay-based typing. What the work shows at the level of the full study, not this receptor alone: How much clinical and demographic metadata was included differed by source and by participant, and the metadata was provided uncurated.

TCRbeta CDR3 regions were amplified from genomic DNA using the immunoSEQ Assay, a bias-controlled multiplex PCR. On the study's bioinformatics: The number of nucleated cells in each sample was estimated from the amplification of reference gene primers within the assay. Sequence reads were collapsed and filtered to measure the absolute abundance of every unique TCRbeta CDR3 rearrangement. For each sample, productive Simpson clonality was calculated as the square root of Simpson's diversity index over productive rearrangements. Here the immuneACCESS table is served through TCRdb, limited to in-frame sequences with V and J called. Missing clones are a known gap in these copies; in checked studies unresolved V genes cover under half, and the rest lacks a known reason. The DNA gave D and trimming, while V, J and clone size come from that table. The sample table contains under 200,000 clones; only one count was recorded for roughly 78% of them. Clones ranked in the top ten supply about 7% of the sample.

Trimmed from V: 6 bases; trimmed from J: 5 bases; junction bases lacking a gene match: 10. In the germline V gene, CDR1 corresponds to MNHGY and CDR2 to SAAAGT. Including cysteine and phenylalanine, the CDR3 has 14 amino acids. The kept DNA is CDR3 alone, 42 bases in frame from the first base. Whole blood was collected in K2EDTA tubes by collaborating institutions according to the institutions' own protocols. For TCRbeta analysis, collaborators shipped samples as frozen whole blood, isolated PBMCs, or DNA extracted from either of those sample types. What was sequenced was peripheral blood. This chain joins TRBV6-8 to TRBJ2-7; 7 bases in the junction line up with TRBD1. The TCR sequence derives from a man in his 70s with active or convalescent COVID-19. The DNA sequence is TGTGCCAGCAGCGGACAGGAAGGCAGCGACGAGCAGTACTTC. Protein translation: CASSGQEGSDEQYF.